The clone carrying this T cell receptor beta chain has just one count. Its target is not known. The data belong to a study of shared clonotypes between healthy human individuals. Study summary: Per donor, three plates held CD4 naive cells, three held CD4 memory, two held CD8 naive and one held CD8 memory. The study's findings and limits: Against clonotypes common to all four donors, non-shared ones had lower generation probabilities.

There are 14 residues in the CDR3. V was pared by 4 bases and J by 7 bases, with 11 bases between. Looked up from germline, CDR1 is SGHTA and CDR2 is FQGTGA. Under the authors' procedure: Junction-only immunoSEQ sequences carried no quality scores, so filtering differed. Only in-frame clones appear in the TCRdb table, and some are missing; sequencing was by immunoSEQ multiplex PCR. That table furnishes V, J and clone size, whereas the DNA furnished D and trimming. The sample consists of 2,100,000 or so clones, around 95% of them appearing once. Sequenced sample: naive CD4+ T cells sorted from blood. This sample's subset: CD45RA+ positively selected. This TCR derives from a man younger than 35 in good health. The V call is TRBV7-3, the J call TRBJ1-6; possibly TRBD1 for D (6 bases). The CDR3: CASSSGTPNSPLHF. DNA for the CDR3: TGTGCCAGCAGCTCCGGGACACCGAATTCACCCCTCCACTTT.